These 12 T cell receptor beta chains originate from one sample sequenced in a study of identical twins. TCRdb redid the calling of the 5' RACE reads with MiXCR, one entry per CDR3 protein. The sample yields 200,000 to 250,000 distinct CDR3 sequences, approximately 7% seen once. These same data were also listed under a study on yellow fever vaccine responses in identical twins.

Sequencing was done on a sample of memory (CD45RO+) T cells sorted from blood. All receptors derive from a woman aged 18-29 years in good health.

This clonotype was seen a few times. J is TRBJ2-3 and V is TRBV10-3, with 10 bases lining up with TRBD1. Germline V gene data show CDR1 as ENHRY and CDR2 as SYGVKD. The CDR3 length is 16 residues. Unmatched junction bases numbered 7, after V lost 0 bases and J lost 7 bases. The CDR3 DNA sequence: TGTGCCATCAGTGAGTCGAGGAGACAGGGGGCAAATACGCAGTATTTT. Its protein product is CAISESRRQGANTQYF.

The sample holds a few counts of this clonotype. This chain uses TRBV7-8 with TRBJ2-1; the match to TRBD1 covers 7 bases. CDR3 length equals 15 residues. Germline-derived CDR1 and CDR2 are SGHVS and FQNEAQ. Trimming at V came to 5 bases and at J to 2 bases, leaving 6 bases not matched to a gene. The CDR3 DNA sequence: TGTGCCAGCAGCACCTACAGGGGAGCCTACAATGAGCAGTTCTTC. The encoded protein is CASSTYRGAYNEQFF.

This clonotype occurred many times. V usage is TRBV20-1 and J usage is TRBJ2-1; 11 bases line up with TRBD2. The CDR3 covers 15 residues. Germline trimming cut 0 bases from V and 8 bases from J; bases unmatched to any gene: 6. Germline lookup yields CDR1 DFQATT and CDR2 SNEGSKA (reference sequence). CDR3 in DNA: TGCAGTGCTAGAGATTTCGGACTAGCGGGCGATGAGCAGTTCTTC. This codes for CSARDFGLAGDEQFF.

This clonotype was observed a few times. This chain connects TRBV7-6 to TRBJ2-7; TRBD1 is a possible D gene (5 bases). Germline-derived CDR1 and CDR2 are SGHVS and FNYEAQ. With 1 base removed from V and 4 bases from J, the gap between germline ends came to 11 bases. CDR3 length: 14 amino acids. DNA for the CDR3: TGTGCCAGCAGCTTAGGTTATGGGGCATACGAGCAGTACGTC. As protein: CASSLGYGAYEQYV.

The chain links TRBV5-1 to TRBJ2-5; 8 bases are a match to TRBD2. The CDR3 has 15 residues. V lost 1 base, J lost 3 bases, and 5 bases stayed unmatched. CDR1 SGHRS and CDR2 YFSETQ come from the germline V gene. The CDR3 spells CASSLSGTSKETQYF. The CDR3 DNA reads TGCGCCAGCAGCTTGTCCGGGACTAGTAAAGAGACCCAGTACTTC.

This chain joins TRBV4-1 and TRBJ2-3; 9 bases fit TRBD2. Germline V CDR1 and CDR2: MGHRA, YSYEKL. V was clipped by 1 base and J by 4 bases; unmatched bases: 12. CDR3 length equals 18 residues. CDR3 in amino acids: CASSQGPTRREGADTQYF. CDR3 nucleotide sequence: TGCGCCAGCAGCCAAGGGCCCACGAGGCGGGAGGGGGCAGATACGCAGTATTTT.

Note on this clonotype: This sequence may be a read error, since a much larger clone differs from it by one base. The genes are TRBV5-1 and TRBJ2-4, with TRBD1 identical over 9 bases. Germline assignment: CDR1 SGHRS and CDR2 YFSETQ. V trimming: 4 bases; J trimming: 8 bases; junction bases outside the gene matches: 13. This CDR3 region has 16 residues. CDR3 protein: CASSPMGRTGAYIQYF. DNA of the CDR3: TGCGCCAGCAGCCCAATGGGGCGGACAGGGGCGTACATTCAGTACTTC.

This clonotype was seen ten or more times. The rearrangement uses TRBV12-3 or TRBV12-4 and TRBJ2-4; either TRBD1 or TRBD2 may supply D (5 bases each). V shed 3 bases and J shed 0 bases, with 15 bases lying between them. This CDR3 has 17 residues. The CDR3 coding sequence is TGTGCCAGCAGTTTCCGAGGGGTAACTCTAGCCAAAAACATTCAGTACTTC. This codes for CASSFRGVTLAKNIQYF.

Only a few counts were recorded for this clonotype. The rearrangement links TRBV20-1 to TRBJ2-4, with D unclear. Germline CDR1 DFQATT, CDR2 SNEGSKA (reference sequence). The CDR3 sequence is 15 residues long. Trimming stripped 6 bases from V and 2 bases from J, with 17 bases between. The CDR3 loop is CSAPPALQSKNIQYF. The CDR3 region has the DNA TGCAGTGCCCCCCCGGCCCTGCAGTCCAAAAACATTCAGTACTTC.

The chain recombines TRBV28 with TRBJ2-1, with TRBD1 matching over 8 bases. The germline gives CDR1 MDHEN, CDR2 SYDVKM. V trimming: 4 bases; J trimming: 6 bases; junction bases outside the gene matches: 11. The CDR3 has 16 residues. The CDR3 nucleotides read TGTGCCAGCAGTTCTAACCAGGGACAGGCGATCAATGAGCAGTTCTTC. Amino acids: CASSSNQGQAINEQFF.

The V gene is TRBV15, the J gene TRBJ1-4; D is unclear. The CDR3 covers 13 residues. V dropped 2 bases and J dropped 8 bases, with 9 bases sitting between them. CDR1 is LNHNV and CDR2 is YYDKDF in the germline V gene (reference sequence). CDR3 sequence: CATSRRSGEKLFF. CDR3 nucleotide sequence: TGTGCCACCAGCAGAAGATCGGGCGAAAAACTGTTTTTT. Complete variable domain (other parts from reference TRBV15 and TRBJ1-4): DAMVIQNPRYQVTQFGKPVTLSCSQTLNHNVMYWYQQKSSQAPKLLFHYYDKDFNNEADTPDNFQSRRPNTSFCFLDIRSPGLGDTAMYLCATSRRSGEKLFFGSGTQLSVL.

This clonotype was counted at least ten times. The gene calls are TRBV10-3 and TRBJ2-7; 13 positions match TRBD2. CDR1 and CDR2 from the germline V gene are ENHRY and SYGVKD. CDR3 length: 17 amino acids. After removal of 8 bases from V and 0 bases from J, the junction contained 10 bases not matched to a gene. Written as DNA, the CDR3 is TGTGCCATCGGGACTAGCGGGGCTCAATTCGGCTCCTACGAGCAGTACTTC. It yields the protein CAIGTSGAQFGSYEQYF.